This T cell receptor beta chain comes out of a study of blood T cell repertoires in COVID-19. Germline V gene sequence: CDR1 LNHNV, CDR2 YYDKDF (reference sequence). The CDR3 totals 14 residues. After removal of 3 bases from V and 6 bases from J, the junction contained 4 bases not matched to a gene. The data were produced by immunoSEQ multiplex PCR, yet TCRdb's version contains in-frame clones alone and is incomplete. The table shows about 250,000 clones, with 70% to 90% occurring only once. The material sequenced was PBMCs or T cells enriched from blood (not recorded which). The chain has TRBV15 and TRBJ1-4; 7 bases align to TRBD1. This receptor was obtained from a man aged 40-50 years who had recovered from COVID-19. The CDR3 DNA is TGTGCCACCAGCAGGTGGCAGGGGGATGAAAAACTGTTTTTT. Its protein product is CATSRWQGDEKLFF.